This TCR beta chain was sequenced for a study of blood T cell repertoires in COVID-19. Study context: In each case, the material was cDNA or gDNA derived from T cells, B-cell-depleted T cells, or PBMCs.

Germline CDR1 DFQATT, CDR2 SNEGSKA (reference sequence). The germline V and J ends were trimmed by 5 bases and 9 bases, with 8 bases remaining between them. The CDR3 covers 10 residues. The table came from immunoSEQ multiplex PCR; TCRdb's copy has only in-frame clones and leaves some out. Among tens of thousands of clones, 70% to 90% were seen once, and the ten largest hold around 30%. This receptor was taken from a woman at least 80 years old with COVID-19, enrolled during active disease. The sequenced sample was peripheral blood. This chain links TRBV20-1 with TRBJ2-1; no reliable D call. The CDR3 DNA is TGCAGTGCTGGCCCATCTGAGCAGTTCTTC. Its translation is CSAGPSEQFF.